One sample yielded the 6 T cell receptor beta chains listed below, sequenced in a study of human T cells and chemical hapten exposure. MiXCR, applied by TCRdb to the RACE reads, yields one record per CDR3 protein. The table shows roughly 89,000 distinct CDR3 sequences, with approximately 11% occurring only once. Time point reported: patch test 3, about 24 weeks after DPC sensitization. Treatment described: therapeutic diphenylcyclopropenone sensitization with weekly scalp DPC. The sequencing here drew on whole blood, taken in connection with sensitization to the hapten diphenylcyclopropenone (DPC). The receptors stem from a woman aged 25 to 45 with alopecia areata. Some clones in this sample may be carry-over from other donors' samples.

This clonotype was recorded at least ten times. The rearrangement links TRBV2 to TRBJ2-1; D ambiguous. Germline assignment: CDR1 SNHLY and CDR2 FYNNEI. The CDR3 is 11 amino acids. Trimming took off 7 bases at V and 4 bases at J, with 5 bases between the two ends. The CDR3, as DNA: TGTGCCAGCACCATTTACAATGAGCAGTTCTTC. Its protein product is CASTIYNEQFF. The full variable domain, rest sourced from reference TRBV2 and TRBJ2-1, is EPEVTQTPSHQVTQMGQEVILRCVPISNHLYFYWYRQILGQKVEFLVSFYNNEISEKSEIFDDQFSVERPDGSNFTLKIRSTKLEDSAMYFCASTIYNEQFFGPGTRLTVL.

The V call is TRBV6-2 or TRBV6-3, the J call TRBJ1-1, with D perhaps matching TRBD1 (6 bases). The CDR3 contains 13 residues. CDR1 and CDR2 from the germline V gene are MNHEY and SVGEGT. Trimming cost V 2 bases and J 7 bases, with 11 bases left between them. The CDR3 nucleotides are TGTGCCAGCAGTTACGGAGAGACAGGTGAAGCTTTCTTT. It specifies CASSYGETGEAFF.

At least ten counts were recorded for this clonotype. The chain has TRBV2 and TRBJ2-5; D call uncertain. The CDR3 length is 11 residues. Germline V gives CDR1 SNHLY, CDR2 FYNNEI. Trimming removed 6 bases from V and 4 bases from J, with 6 bases in between. CDR3 coding DNA: TGTGCCAGCAGAGGGTTAGAGACCCAGTACTTC. Residues: CASRGLETQYF.

At least ten counts were recorded for this clonotype. The chain employs TRBV20-1 and TRBJ2-7; the match to TRBD2 covers 9 bases. The V gene's germline CDR1 is DFQATT and CDR2 SNEGSKA (reference sequence). This CDR3 contains 14 residues. V trimming: 6 bases; J trimming: 0 bases; junction bases outside the gene matches: 6. CDR3 amino acids: CSAVGLAISYEQYF. In nucleotides, the CDR3 is TGCAGTGCCGTGGGACTAGCCATCTCCTACGAGCAGTACTTC.

This clonotype was picked up many times. The V and J genes are TRBV11-2 and TRBJ2-1; the match to TRBD2 covers 8 bases. The CDR3 consists of 15 residues. Germline V gene sequence: CDR1 SGHAT, CDR2 FQNNGV. J gave up 9 bases and V 5 bases, and 12 bases lay outside the gene matches. This CDR3 reads CASSPAGVLVGEQFF. The CDR3 nucleotides read TGTGCCAGCAGCCCAGCGGGAGTACTAGTGGGTGAGCAGTTCTTC.

The table lists this clonotype with many counts. The chain recombines TRBV7-2 with TRBJ1-5; 7 nucleotides line up with TRBD1. In germline, CDR1 is SGHTA, CDR2 FQGNSA. The CDR3 has 13 amino acids. J lost 5 bases, V lost 4 bases, and 2 bases had no gene match. The CDR3 DNA is TGTGCCAGCAGCTACAGGGGAGATCAGCCCCAGCATTTT. Amino acids: CASSYRGDQPQHF.